Listed below are T cell receptor beta chains from one sample, sequenced in a study of vaccination effects on CD4 cells after COVID-19. Clones were sequenced by immunoSEQ multiplex PCR, and TCRdb holds only the in-frame ones, with some missing. The sample includes 13,000 to 15,000 clones, more than 70% of them seen just once. These TCRs' antigens remain unknown. Specimen: CD4+ T cells from PBMCs cultured with HCoV-NL63 spike peptides, collected after COVID-19 vaccination. These receptors all come from a human donor who had a prior SARS-CoV-2 infection. Both conserved end residues are part of each CDR3. Each record gives: V gene, D gene, J gene, clone size, CDR3 DNA, CDR3 protein. D genes are given only for firm matches. The size entry is marked missing in some rows and otherwise reads once, few, many or a size class.

TRBV11-3	NA	TRBJ2-1	NA	TGTGCCAGCAGCTTAGCGGGAGAGGAGGATGAGCAGTTCTTC	CASSLAGEEDEQFF
TRBV3-1/TRBV3-2	TRBD1	TRBJ2-3	NA	TGTGCCAGCAGTCCCGGGACAGCATTTACAGATACGCAGTATTTT	CASSPGTAFTDTQYF
TRBV4-2	NA	TRBJ1-3	few	TGTGCCAGCAGCCCAGAGGGGACCTCTGGAAACACCATATATTTT	CASSPEGTSGNTIYF
TRBV5-4	NA	TRBJ2-7	NA	TGTGCCAGCAGCCGGTGGGGTTTAAGGTCCTACGAGCAGTACTTC	CASSRWGLRSYEQYF
TRBV12-5	NA	TRBJ1-5	NA	TGTGCTAGTGGTTTGGGAACCTTAACCAGGGGTCAGCCCCAGCATTTT	CASGLGTLTRGQPQHF
TRBV5-1	NA	TRBJ1-2	NA	TGCGCCAGCAGCTTACAGGTTAACTATGGCTACACCTTC	CASSLQVNYGYTF
TRBV7-2	NA	TRBJ2-5	NA	TGTGCCAGCAGCCAGAACAGGGCAGAGACCCAGTACTTC	CASSQNRAETQYF
TRBV4-3	NA	TRBJ2-5	NA	TGCGCCAGCAGCCAAGTGGGGCTAGAAGGAGAGACCCAGTACTTC	CASSQVGLEGETQYF
TRBV11-3	TRBD2	TRBJ2-3	NA	TGTGCCAGCAGCGCCAGACTAGCGGGAGCCGCAGATACGCAGTATTTT	CASSARLAGAADTQYF
TRBV6-5	NA	TRBJ2-7	NA	TGTGCCAGCAGTAGGGTCATCTTCTACGAGCAGTACTTC	CASSRVIFYEQYF
TRBV7-2	TRBD2	TRBJ2-1	NA	TGTGCCAGCAGCCTTGGGGGGGTTTCCTACAATGAGCAGTTCTTC	CASSLGGVSYNEQFF
TRBV24-1	NA	TRBJ2-3	NA	TGTGCCACCAGTGATCCGTACGGGACTAGCACAGATACGCAGTATTTT	CATSDPYGTSTDTQYF
TRBV21-1	NA	TRBJ2-3	NA	TGTGCCAGCAGCAAACCCACTTTGAGCGGGAGATGGCTTCATACAGATACGCAGTATTTT	CASSKPTLSGRWLHTDTQYF
TRBV3-1/TRBV3-2	NA	TRBJ2-7	few	TGTGCCAGCAGCCCTCGGACTATCGCCTACGAGCAGTACTTC	CASSPRTIAYEQYF
TRBV27	TRBD2	TRBJ2-3	once	TGTGCCAGCAGCCAGAGACTAGCGGGGGTCACAGATACGCAGTATTTT	CASSQRLAGVTDTQYF
TRBV4-2	TRBD1	TRBJ1-1	NA	TGTGCCAGCAGCCAAGATACAGGGGGCTACACTGAAGCTTTCTTT	CASSQDTGGYTEAFF
TRBV7-9	TRBD2	TRBJ2-4	NA	TGTGCCAGCAGCGGCGGGACTAGCGGGAGGAACATTCAGTACTTC	CASSGGTSGRNIQYF
TRBV7-9	TRBD1	TRBJ1-4	NA	TGTGCCAGCAGCCGGGACAGGGCTGACGAAAAACTGTTTTTT	CASSRDRADEKLFF
TRBV5-8	NA	TRBJ2-4	NA	TGTGCCAGCAGCTTGGGAGGGGCTTTGACGGCCAAAAACATTCAGTACTTC	CASSLGGALTAKNIQYF
TRBV6-4	TRBD2	TRBJ2-1	NA	TGTGCCAGCAGTGAGGTGGGGCTAGCGGGATACAATGAGCAGTTCTTC	CASSEVGLAGYNEQFF
TRBV5-8	NA	TRBJ1-1	once	TGTGCCAGCAGAACAGGGATGAACACTGAAGCTTTCTTT	CASRTGMNTEAFF
TRBV19	NA	TRBJ1-2	NA	TGTGCCAGTATACAAGACGGGATGGTTGGCTACACCTTC	CASIQDGMVGYTF
TRBV18	TRBD1	TRBJ2-7	NA	TGTGCCAGCTCACAGGGGGCGCAGACCTACGAGCAGTACTTC	CASSQGAQTYEQYF
TRBV5-4	NA	TRBJ2-7	NA	TGTGCCAGCAGCTTGGGTGTCGTCACCTCCTACGAGCAGTACTTC	CASSLGVVTSYEQYF
TRBV29-1	NA	TRBJ2-3	few	TGCAGCGTTGACAAGGGGCTGCCAGATACGCAGTATTTT	CSVDKGLPDTQYF
TRBV27	TRBD2	TRBJ2-2	NA	TGTGCCAGCAGTCCAGGACTAGCGGGGGATACGAACACCGGGGAGCTGTTTTTT	CASSPGLAGDTNTGELFF
TRBV27	NA	TRBJ2-7	NA	TGTGCCAGCTGGGCTACTCCCTACGAGCAGTACTTC	CASWATPYEQYF
TRBV7-9	NA	TRBJ2-7	once	TGTGCCAGCAGCTTAGCAGGCGAGCAGTACTTC	CASSLAGEQYF
TRBV9	TRBD1	TRBJ1-3	NA	TGTGCCAGCAGCGTCCGGACAGGGGCAGGAAACACCATATATTTT	CASSVRTGAGNTIYF
TRBV10-3	TRBD2	TRBJ2-1	NA	TGTGCCATCAGTGGGGGGGGGTCCCGTTTGGGTTATGAGCAGTTCTTC	CAISGGGSRLGYEQFF
TRBV7-2	NA	TRBJ2-3	NA	TGTGCCAGCAGCTTAGTGGGCAGGGCCCACACAGATACGCAGTATTTT	CASSLVGRAHTDTQYF
TRBV2	NA	TRBJ2-1	NA	TGTGCCAGCAGTGAATCTAGGACAGTCAATGAGCAGTTCTTC	CASSESRTVNEQFF
TRBV2	NA	TRBJ1-6	NA	TGTGCCAGCAGGACAACCGAGACAGAACTAAGCTTT	CASRTTETELSF
TRBV15	NA	TRBJ2-7	once	TGTGCCACCAGCAGAGGGGGGAGCTCCTACGAGCAGTACTTC	CATSRGGSSYEQYF
TRBV5-1	NA	TRBJ2-7	NA	TGCGCCAGCAGCCACGGGACGATCTCCTACGAGCAGTACTTC	CASSHGTISYEQYF
TRBV5-1	NA	TRBJ2-1	NA	TGCGCCAGCAGTAAGGTCGGGTTGGGGGGATACAATGAGCAGTTCTTC	CASSKVGLGGYNEQFF
TRBV18	NA	TRBJ2-7	NA	TGTGCCAGCTCAAACAATCAGGGGTCTTACTCCTACGAGCAGTACTTC	CASSNNQGSYSYEQYF
TRBV18	TRBD1	TRBJ1-1	NA	TGTGCCAGCTCACCTCACCCGACAGGGTGGGGCACTGAAGCTTTCTTT	CASSPHPTGWGTEAFF
TRBV5-4	TRBD1	TRBJ1-6	once	TGTGCCAGCGGGATAGGGATGGGGACAGATAATTCACCCCTCCACTTT	CASGIGMGTDNSPLHF
TRBV5-5	NA	TRBJ1-6	NA	TGTGCCAGCAGCGCGGACAGTCACTCCTATAATTCACCCCTCCACTTT	CASSADSHSYNSPLHF
TRBV7-8	NA	TRBJ1-1	few	TGTGCCAGCAGCTACCAGATTTTCTCCACTGAAGCTTTCTTT	CASSYQIFSTEAFF
TRBV11-3	NA	TRBJ2-7	NA	TGTGCCAGCAGCCTTGGACCCTTCTCCTACGAGCAGTACTTC	CASSLGPFSYEQYF
TRBV19	NA	TRBJ2-3	NA	TGTGCCAGTAAGGTGGGGGCGACAGATACGCAGTATTTT	CASKVGATDTQYF
TRBV11-1	NA	TRBJ1-1	NA	TGTGCCAGCAGCTTAGCACCGGGTAACACTGAAGCTTTCTTT	CASSLAPGNTEAFF
TRBV5-1	TRBD2	TRBJ2-3	large	TGCGCCAGCAGACCCACTAGCGGGGATTTATGCTTT	CASRPTSGDLCF
TRBV5-4	TRBD2	TRBJ2-1	NA	TGTGCCAGCAGCCTCGGGGGGGGTTCCTACAATGAGCAGTTCTTC	CASSLGGGSYNEQFF
TRBV7-9	TRBD2	TRBJ2-7	once	TGTGCCAGCAACATCCTAGCGGGAGAAGTCTACGAGCAGTACTTC	CASNILAGEVYEQYF
TRBV11-1	NA	TRBJ2-5	NA	TGTGCCAGCAGCTCCACCCCTTGGGGGAAAGAGACCCAGTACTTC	CASSSTPWGKETQYF
TRBV6-6	TRBD2	TRBJ2-7	NA	TGTGCCAGCAGACAGAGGGCCCTAGCGGACTACGAGCAGTACTTC	CASRQRALADYEQYF
TRBV20-1	TRBD2	TRBJ2-7	NA	TGCAGTGCTAGTCACGGACTAGCGGGAGAGGTGGGGTACGAGCAGTACTTC	CSASHGLAGEVGYEQYF
TRBV3-1/TRBV3-2	TRBD1	TRBJ2-7	NA	TGTGCCAGCAGCCAAACAGGGGGCTACGAGCAGTACTTC	CASSQTGGYEQYF
TRBV28	TRBD2	TRBJ2-5	NA	TGTGCCAGCAGTGAAGCGGGGGGTCGGGAGACCCAGTACTTC	CASSEAGGRETQYF
TRBV2	NA	TRBJ1-5	once	TGTGCCAGCAGAGACTTTGATCAGCCCCAGCATTTT	CASRDFDQPQHF
TRBV23-1	NA	TRBJ2-3	NA	TGCGCCAGCCTCAAGGGGGACAAATCCCACACAGATACGCAGTATTTT	CASLKGDKSHTDTQYF